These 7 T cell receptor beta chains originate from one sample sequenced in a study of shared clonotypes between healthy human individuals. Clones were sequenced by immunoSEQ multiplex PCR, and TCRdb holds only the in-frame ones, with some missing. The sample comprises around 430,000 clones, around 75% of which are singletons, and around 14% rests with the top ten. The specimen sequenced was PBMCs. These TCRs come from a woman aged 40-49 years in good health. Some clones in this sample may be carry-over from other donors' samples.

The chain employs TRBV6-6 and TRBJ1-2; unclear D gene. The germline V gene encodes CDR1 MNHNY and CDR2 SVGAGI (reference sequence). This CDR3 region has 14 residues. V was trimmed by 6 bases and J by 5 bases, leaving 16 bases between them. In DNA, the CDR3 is TGTGCCAGCAGACCACTCACGGGTTCTTATGGCTACACCTTC. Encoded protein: CASRPLTGSYGYTF.

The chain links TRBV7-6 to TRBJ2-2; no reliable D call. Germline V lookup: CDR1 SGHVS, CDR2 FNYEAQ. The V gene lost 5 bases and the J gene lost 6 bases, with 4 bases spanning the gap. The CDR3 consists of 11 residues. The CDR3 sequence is CASSRSGELFF. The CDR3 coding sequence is TGTGCCAGCAGCCGTTCCGGGGAGCTGTTTTTT.

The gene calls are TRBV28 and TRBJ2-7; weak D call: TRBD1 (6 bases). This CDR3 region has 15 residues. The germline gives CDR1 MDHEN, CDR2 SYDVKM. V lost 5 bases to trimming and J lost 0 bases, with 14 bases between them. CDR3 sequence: CASSLTGTTSYEQYF. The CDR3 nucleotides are TGTGCCAGCAGTCTGACGGGGACAACCTCCTACGAGCAGTACTTC.

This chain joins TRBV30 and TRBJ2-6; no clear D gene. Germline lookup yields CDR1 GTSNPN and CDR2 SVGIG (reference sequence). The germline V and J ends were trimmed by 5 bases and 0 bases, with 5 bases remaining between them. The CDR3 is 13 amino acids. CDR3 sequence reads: CAWQSSGANVLTF. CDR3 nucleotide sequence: TGTGCCTGGCAGTCCTCTGGGGCCAACGTCCTGACTTTC.

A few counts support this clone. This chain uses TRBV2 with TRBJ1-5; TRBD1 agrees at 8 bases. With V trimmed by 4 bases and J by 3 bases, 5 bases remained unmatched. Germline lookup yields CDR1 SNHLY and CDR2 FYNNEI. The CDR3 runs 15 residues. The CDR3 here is CASSVRTGNNQPQHF. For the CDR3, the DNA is TGTGCCAGCAGTGTTAGGACAGGGAACAATCAGCCCCAGCATTTT.

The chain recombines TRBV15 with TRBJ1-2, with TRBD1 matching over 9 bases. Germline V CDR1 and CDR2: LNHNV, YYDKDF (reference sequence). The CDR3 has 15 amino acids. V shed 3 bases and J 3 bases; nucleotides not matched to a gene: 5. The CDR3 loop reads CATSSRRQGDYGYTF. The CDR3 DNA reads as TGTGCCACCAGCAGCCGTAGACAGGGGGACTATGGCTACACCTTC.

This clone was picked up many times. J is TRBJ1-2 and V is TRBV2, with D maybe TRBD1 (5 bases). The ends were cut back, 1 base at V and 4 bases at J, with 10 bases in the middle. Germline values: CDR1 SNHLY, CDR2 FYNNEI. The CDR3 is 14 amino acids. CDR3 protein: CASSEGGTLYGYTF. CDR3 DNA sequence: TGTGCCAGCAGTGAAGGGGGCACCCTCTATGGCTACACCTTC. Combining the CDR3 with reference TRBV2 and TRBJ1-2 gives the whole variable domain EPEVTQTPSHQVTQMGQEVILRCVPISNHLYFYWYRQILGQKVEFLVSFYNNEISEKSEIFDDQFSVERPDGSNFTLKIRSTKLEDSAMYFCASSEGGTLYGYTFGSGTRLTVV.